This T cell receptor (beta chain) was documented in a study of early stage breast cancer tumors. Study-wide context: Of about 17 invasive breast tumors, more than nine were hormone receptor-positive, HER2-negative. Samples were sequenced at around 10-fold average coverage.

As concerns this clone: Its cognate antigen is unknown.

Libraries were prepared by immunoSEQ multiplex PCR; TCRdb keeps only in-frame clonotypes and omits some of them. Among some 47,000 clones, roughly four fifths were seen once, and the ten largest hold roughly 1.5%. Trimming at V came to 7 bases and at J to 3 bases, leaving 10 bases not matched to a gene. The CDR3 runs to 16 residues. CDR1 and CDR2 from the germline V gene are SEHNR and FQNEAQ (reference sequence). Whole-study findings and limits: Compared with adjacent normal breast, tumors showed about 2.5-fold denser, more clonal T cells.

The source of this sequence is a person aged 45-60 years with breast cancer. The material sequenced was blood. V gene TRBV7-9 combines with J gene TRBJ1-4; 8 bases line up with TRBD1. The CDR3 nucleotides are TGTGCCAGCACCCCGGACAGGGAGCATGCTAATGAAAAACTGTTTTTT. Protein: CASTPDREHANEKLFF.